This T cell receptor (beta chain) stems from a study of cytomegalovirus exposure and HLA in healthy donors. This clone was observed a handful of times. Its antigen is as yet unknown. V was pared by 6 bases and J by 2 bases, with 6 bases of the junction left unmatched. Germline CDR1 reads SNHLY; CDR2 reads FYNNEI. The CDR3 sequence is 15 residues long. Use of 60 Vbeta and 13 Jbeta primers characterized the PCR. Sequenced by immunoSEQ multiplex PCR; TCRdb stores in-frame clones only, minus some. The sample carries fewer than 140,000 clones, less than 85% recorded once. Study findings and constraints: Owing to their indistinguishability, certain V segments, notably TRBV6-2 and TRBV6-3, were excluded. Some TCR beta chains (about 170 of them) were listed as cytomegalovirus-associated. Reportedly, diagnosis of cytomegalovirus status by the classifier showed high specificity and sensitivity.

The rearrangement links TRBV2 to TRBJ1-5; 8 positions agree with TRBD1. This receptor was taken from a man aged 55 to 69 in good health and CMV-seronegative. Sample: PBMCs. The CDR3 spells CASRYDRGGNQPQHF. The CDR3 nucleotides are TGTGCCAGCAGATACGACAGGGGTGGCAATCAGCCCCAGCATTTT.